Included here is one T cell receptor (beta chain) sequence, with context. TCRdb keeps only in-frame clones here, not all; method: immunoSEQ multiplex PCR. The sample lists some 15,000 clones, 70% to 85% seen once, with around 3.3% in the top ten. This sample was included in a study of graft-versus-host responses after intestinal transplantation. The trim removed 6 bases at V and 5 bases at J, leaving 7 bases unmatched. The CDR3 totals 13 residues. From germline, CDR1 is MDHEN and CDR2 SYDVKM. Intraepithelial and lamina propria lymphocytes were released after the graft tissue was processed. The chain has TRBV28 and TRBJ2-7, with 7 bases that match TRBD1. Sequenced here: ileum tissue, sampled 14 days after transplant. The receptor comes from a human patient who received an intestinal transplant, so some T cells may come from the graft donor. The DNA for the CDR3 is TGTGCCAGCAGGCAGGGGGTTAGTGACGAGCAGTACTTC. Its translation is CASRQGVSDEQYF.